The rows below give T cell receptor beta chains drawn from one sample of a study of cytomegalovirus exposure and HLA in healthy donors. Libraries were prepared by immunoSEQ multiplex PCR; TCRdb keeps only in-frame clonotypes and omits some of them. There are 110,000 or so clones in the sample; over 75% occur only once, and roughly 5.8% lies in the top ten. Sequenced: PBMCs. Receptors originate from a man aged 18-30 years in good health and CMV-seropositive. Each CDR3 is given with its conserved first and last residue. The order of the fields is clone size, D gene, V gene, J gene, CDR3 protein, CDR3 DNA. The D gene is left open where the match is weak. The size entry is marked missing in some rows and otherwise reads once, few, many or a size class.

>NA|NA|TRBV11-3|TRBJ2-1
CASSPSYRYNEQFF
TGTGCCAGCAGCCCTTCCTACAGGTACAATGAGCAGTTCTTC
>NA|TRBD1|TRBV5-1|TRBJ2-7
CASSVPGTEYEQYF
TGCGCCAGCAGCGTCCCCGGGACAGAGTACGAGCAGTACTTC
>NA|TRBD2|TRBV6-1|TRBJ2-7
CASSPRWLAGSEQYF
TGTGCCAGCAGCCCTAGATGGCTAGCGGGGTCCGAGCAGTACTTC
>NA|TRBD1|TRBV18|TRBJ1-4
CASSLGQNEKLFF
TGTGCCAGCTCACTGGGACAGAATGAAAAACTGTTTTTT
>once|NA|TRBV18|TRBJ1-1
CASSREGYLGTEAFF
TGTGCCAGCTCTAGGGAGGGATACTTGGGTACTGAAGCTTTCTTT
>NA|TRBD2|TRBV6-5|TRBJ2-3
CASSYSGAGVIDTQYF
TGTGCCAGCAGTTACTCAGGAGCGGGGGTGATAGATACGCAGTATTTT
>NA|TRBD2|TRBV9|TRBJ2-3
CASSVGEASGTTSTDTQYF
TGTGCCAGCAGCGTAGGGGAGGCTAGCGGGACTACTAGCACAGATACGCAGTATTTT
>NA|NA|TRBV7-9|TRBJ1-5
CASSLGGVNQPQHF
TGTGCCAGCAGCTTAGGCGGGGTTAATCAGCCCCAGCATTTT
>NA|NA|TRBV5-4|TRBJ2-7
CASSQVDGREYYEQYF
TGTGCCAGCAGCCAAGTGGATGGACGGGAATACTACGAGCAGTACTTC
>once|NA|TRBV4-1|TRBJ1-5
CASSQSPGNQPQHF
TGCGCCAGCAGCCAGTCGCCGGGCAATCAGCCCCAGCATTTT
>NA|NA|TRBV6-5|TRBJ1-1
CASSSEGLMNTEAFF
TGTGCCAGCAGCTCTGAGGGTCTCATGAACACTGAAGCTTTCTTT
>NA|TRBD1|TRBV27|TRBJ2-4
CASSYDRESIQYF
TGTGCCAGCAGTTATGACAGGGAGAGCATTCAGTACTTC
>NA|TRBD1|TRBV6-5|TRBJ2-7
CASSYSAGGTYEQYF
TGTGCCAGCAGCTACTCAGCAGGGGGAACCTACGAGCAGTACTTC
>NA|TRBD2|TRBV11-2|TRBJ2-5
CASSFLAGDQETQYF
TGTGCCAGCAGCTTCCTAGCGGGAGACCAAGAGACCCAGTACTTC
>NA|NA|TRBV9|TRBJ2-7
CASSAGYSYEQYF
TGTGCCAGCAGCGCAGGATACTCCTACGAGCAGTACTTC
>NA|TRBD1|TRBV10-1|TRBJ2-3
CASGTATADTQYF
TGCGCCAGCGGGACAGCGACGGCAGATACGCAGTATTTT
>NA|NA|TRBV28|TRBJ2-1
CASSFFRYNEQFF
TGTGCCAGCAGTTTTTTCCGCTACAATGAGCAGTTCTTC
>NA|NA|TRBV6-1|TRBJ1-2
CASKSWKQNYGYTF
TGTGCCAGCAAATCCTGGAAACAGAACTATGGCTACACCTTC
>NA|NA|TRBV7-3|TRBJ2-6
CASSGPGANVLTF
TGTGCCAGCAGCGGGCCGGGGGCCAACGTCCTGACTTTC
>NA|NA|TRBV7-6|TRBJ2-7
CASSTEGYEQYF
TGTGCCAGCAGCACGGAGGGTTACGAGCAGTACTTC
>few|NA|TRBV27|TRBJ2-7
CASRRYEGEQYF
TGTGCCAGCAGACGGTATGAGGGCGAGCAGTACTTC
>NA|NA|TRBV7-8|TRBJ1-1
CASSDTHTEAFF
TGTGCCAGCAGCGACACACACACTGAAGCTTTCTTT
>once|NA|TRBV7-8|TRBJ2-7
CASSYAESPSYEQYF
TGTGCCAGCAGCTACGCGGAGTCCCCGTCCTACGAGCAGTACTTC
>NA|NA|TRBV5-1|TRBJ2-7
CASSHDPSSYEQYF
TGCGCCAGCAGCCATGATCCCAGCTCCTACGAGCAGTACTTC
>few|TRBD2|TRBV11-2|TRBJ2-1
CASSLGFAGASYNEQFF
TGTGCCAGCAGCTTAGGCTTCGCGGGAGCCTCCTACAATGAGCAGTTCTTC
>NA|TRBD1|TRBV6-5|TRBJ1-2
CASSYRDRGLSYGYTF
TGTGCCAGCAGTTACAGGGACAGGGGTCTTAGTTACGGCTACACCTTC
>NA|TRBD2|TRBV5-1|TRBJ2-1
CASRTSVSYNEQFF
TGCGCCAGCCGGACTAGTGTTTCCTACAATGAGCAGTTCTTC
>NA|TRBD2|TRBV27|TRBJ2-2
CASTHRLGGGASGELFF
TGTGCCAGCACCCACAGACTTGGCGGGGGGGCGTCCGGGGAGCTGTTTTTT
>NA|NA|TRBV19|TRBJ1-5
CASSAGEGGGNQPQHF
TGTGCCAGTAGCGCTGGGGAGGGTGGAGGCAATCAGCCCCAGCATTTT
>once|NA|TRBV5-8|TRBJ1-5
CASSLGPYQPQHF
TGTGCCAGCAGCTTGGGGCCCTATCAGCCCCAGCATTTT
>NA|TRBD2|TRBV4-2|TRBJ2-5
CASSQDVAGEQETQYF
TGTGCCAGCAGCCAAGATGTGGCGGGGGAACAAGAGACCCAGTACTTC
>once|TRBD1|TRBV19|TRBJ1-5
CASSIGRDRASNQPQHF
TGTGCCAGTAGTATCGGACGGGACAGGGCTAGCAATCAGCCCCAGCATTTT
>once|TRBD1|TRBV30|TRBJ1-1
CAWSPGTGGEAFF
TGTGCCTGGAGCCCGGGGACAGGGGGTGAAGCTTTCTTT
>few|NA|TRBV6-5|TRBJ1-1
CASRATGSTEAFF
TGTGCCAGCAGAGCAACAGGGAGCACTGAAGCTTTCTTT
>NA|NA|TRBV10-3|TRBJ1-4
CAISEGSEKLFF
TGTGCCATCAGTGAGGGGAGTGAAAAACTGTTTTTT
>NA|TRBD2|TRBV11-3|TRBJ2-3
CASSSSGTTADTQYF
TGTGCCAGCAGCTCTTCCGGGACTACTGCAGATACGCAGTATTTT
>NA|NA|TRBV9|TRBJ1-2
CASSAGGSDGYTF
TGTGCCAGCAGCGCTGGGGGGTCAGATGGCTACACCTTC
>NA|NA|TRBV20-1|TRBJ2-7
CSARHGYEQYF
TGCAGTGCTAGACACGGCTACGAGCAGTACTTC
>NA|NA|TRBV6-5|TRBJ1-2
CASRRLPGGYGYTF
TGTGCCAGCAGGCGCCTCCCTGGCGGCTATGGCTACACCTTC
>NA|TRBD1|TRBV29-1|TRBJ1-2
CSVGQGGGYTF
TGCAGCGTTGGGCAGGGGGGCGGCTACACCTTC
>NA|TRBD2|TRBV6-6|TRBJ2-7
CASSYSSSGGGEQYF
TGTGCCAGCAGTTATTCATCCTCGGGGGGAGGGGAGCAGTACTTC